This TCR beta chain was observed in a study of blood T cell repertoires in COVID-19. Study context: Some COVID-19 samples were acute and others convalescent; all came from the United States, Italy and Spain. Sources were T cells, B-cell-depleted T cells, or PBMCs; the material itself was cDNA or gDNA.

Original processing notes: Amplification of reference gene primers provided the estimated nucleated cell counts. TCRdb's copy holds only in-frame clones and misses some; the assay was immunoSEQ multiplex PCR. That table gives V, J and clone size, and the DNA gave D and trimming. Here the sample spans over 150,000 clones, roughly 80% being singletons. The CDR3 loop spans 19 amino acids. Losses at the gene ends were 3 bases for V and 1 base for J; bases not matched to a gene: 17. CDR1 and CDR2 from the germline V gene are MNHEY and SMNVEV (reference sequence). Enrolled through a virtual design, the participants were between roughly 18 and 95 years of age and came from under 25 US areas.

The receptor was derived from a woman in her fifties or sixties who had recovered from COVID-19. Material for sequencing was PBMCs or T cells enriched from blood (not recorded which). The chain joins TRBV27 to TRBJ2-7; 8 nucleotides match TRBD2. As DNA, the CDR3 is TGTGCCAGCAGTTTCCATGGAGGGGGAGCACTAGCGGATTCCTACGAGCAGTACTTC. Its protein is CASSFHGGGALADSYEQYF.